The rows below give T cell receptor beta chains drawn from one sample of a study of blood T cell repertoires in COVID-19. Profiling relied on immunoSEQ multiplex PCR, and the TCRdb table lists in-frame clones only, not all of them. The sample consists of approximately 140,000 clones, around four fifths of them appearing once. Sequenced sample: peripheral blood. All receptors derive from a man aged 70-80 years with acute or convalescent COVID-19. CDR3s include the opening cysteine and the closing phenylalanine or tryptophan. Each record gives: J gene, V gene, CDR3 length, D gene, clone size, CDR3 DNA, CDR3 protein. D genes are given only for firm matches. Clone size is not always given. Where it is, it says once, few, many or a class for expanded clones.

j_call: TRBJ1-5; v_call: TRBV5-1; cdr3_length: 14; d_call: TRBD1; clone_size: few; cdr3_nt: TGCGCCAGCAGCTTGCGAGGGGGCTATCAGCCCCAGCATTTT; cdr3_aa: CASSLRGGYQPQHF
j_call: TRBJ1-4; v_call: TRBV5-1; cdr3_length: 15; d_call: NA; clone_size: NA; cdr3_nt: TGCGCCAGCAGCTTGGCCTCGGGCAGGGATGAAAAACTGTTTTTT; cdr3_aa: CASSLASGRDEKLFF
j_call: TRBJ2-6; v_call: TRBV5-1; cdr3_length: 16; d_call: NA; clone_size: NA; cdr3_nt: TGCGCCAGCAGCTTGGTGGGGAGCTCTGGGGCCAACGTCCTGACTTTC; cdr3_aa: CASSLVGSSGANVLTF
j_call: TRBJ2-3; v_call: TRBV10-3; cdr3_length: 15; d_call: NA; clone_size: NA; cdr3_nt: TGTGCCATCAGTGAGTCGCTCACAGGCACAGATACGCAGTATTTT; cdr3_aa: CAISESLTGTDTQYF
j_call: TRBJ2-2; v_call: TRBV21-1; cdr3_length: 14; d_call: NA; clone_size: NA; cdr3_nt: TGTGCCAGCCCACGGTCAAGGGGGACCGGGGAGCTGTTTTTT; cdr3_aa: CASPRSRGTGELFF
j_call: TRBJ2-2; v_call: TRBV5-6; cdr3_length: 16; d_call: TRBD1; clone_size: NA; cdr3_nt: TGTGCCAGCAGGCTGGACAGGGGCCAAAATACCGGGGAGCTGTTTTTT; cdr3_aa: CASRLDRGQNTGELFF
j_call: TRBJ1-2; v_call: TRBV19; cdr3_length: 11; d_call: NA; clone_size: NA; cdr3_nt: TGTGCCAGTAGTGTTCAATATGGCTACACCTTC; cdr3_aa: CASSVQYGYTF
j_call: TRBJ1-2; v_call: TRBV3-1/TRBV3-2; cdr3_length: 13; d_call: NA; clone_size: NA; cdr3_nt: TGTGCCAGCAGCCAATGGGAGAACTATGGCTACACCTTC; cdr3_aa: CASSQWENYGYTF
j_call: TRBJ1-2; v_call: TRBV6-2/TRBV6-3; cdr3_length: 14; d_call: NA; clone_size: NA; cdr3_nt: TGTGCCAGCAGTTACGGGTTCGGGGATCGGGGCTACACCTTC; cdr3_aa: CASSYGFGDRGYTF
j_call: TRBJ2-7; v_call: TRBV28; cdr3_length: 16; d_call: TRBD1; clone_size: NA; cdr3_nt: TGTGCCAGCAGGGGGCCACCAGGGACAGGGAAAGGCGAGCAGTACTTC; cdr3_aa: CASRGPPGTGKGEQYF
j_call: TRBJ1-2; v_call: TRBV10-3; cdr3_length: 17; d_call: NA; clone_size: NA; cdr3_nt: TGTGCCATCAGTGAGTCTGGAGTGGATTTACTTAACTATGGCTACACCTTC; cdr3_aa: CAISESGVDLLNYGYTF
j_call: TRBJ1-5; v_call: TRBV3-1/TRBV3-2; cdr3_length: 15; d_call: NA; clone_size: NA; cdr3_nt: TGTGCCAGCAGCCAAGATAACGGGGAGAATCAGCCCCAGCATTTT; cdr3_aa: CASSQDNGENQPQHF
j_call: TRBJ2-7; v_call: TRBV2; cdr3_length: 13; d_call: NA; clone_size: NA; cdr3_nt: TGTGCCAGCTGGCGGGGGCGAGGGGGGGAGCAGTACTTC; cdr3_aa: CASWRGRGGEQYF
j_call: TRBJ1-1; v_call: TRBV7-3; cdr3_length: 14; d_call: NA; clone_size: NA; cdr3_nt: TGTGCCAGCAGCTTAAGCGGACAGAACACTGAAGCTTTCTTT; cdr3_aa: CASSLSGQNTEAFF
j_call: TRBJ2-3; v_call: TRBV24-1; cdr3_length: 14; d_call: NA; clone_size: NA; cdr3_nt: TGTGCCACCAGTGACCGGGTGGCTACAGATACGCAGTATTTT; cdr3_aa: CATSDRVATDTQYF
j_call: TRBJ2-1; v_call: TRBV7-9; cdr3_length: 12; d_call: NA; clone_size: NA; cdr3_nt: TGTGCCAGCAGCCCGTTCTACAATGAGCAGTTCTTC; cdr3_aa: CASSPFYNEQFF
j_call: TRBJ2-7; v_call: TRBV6-1; cdr3_length: 16; d_call: NA; clone_size: NA; cdr3_nt: TGTGCCAGCAGTGAAGGCCCTTCAGCAGGCATCTACGAGCAGTACTTC; cdr3_aa: CASSEGPSAGIYEQYF
j_call: TRBJ1-4; v_call: TRBV24-1; cdr3_length: 15; d_call: TRBD1; clone_size: few; cdr3_nt: TGTGCCACCAGTGACCCCGGGACAGGGGATGAAAAACTGTTTTTT; cdr3_aa: CATSDPGTGDEKLFF
j_call: TRBJ2-2; v_call: TRBV3-1/TRBV3-2; cdr3_length: 16; d_call: TRBD2; clone_size: NA; cdr3_nt: TGTGCCAGCAGCCAAGACGTAGCGGGGGCCACCGGGGAGCTGTTTTTT; cdr3_aa: CASSQDVAGATGELFF
j_call: TRBJ2-1; v_call: TRBV3-1/TRBV3-2; cdr3_length: 16; d_call: TRBD2; clone_size: NA; cdr3_nt: TGTGCCAGCAGCCCCAGTTATGCGGGAGGCTACAATGAGCAGTTCTTC; cdr3_aa: CASSPSYAGGYNEQFF
j_call: TRBJ2-4; v_call: TRBV30; cdr3_length: 12; d_call: NA; clone_size: NA; cdr3_nt: TGTGCCTGGAGTGCGGGAGTGAACATTCAGTACTTC; cdr3_aa: CAWSAGVNIQYF
j_call: TRBJ2-3; v_call: TRBV9; cdr3_length: 16; d_call: TRBD1; clone_size: NA; cdr3_nt: TGTGCCAGCAGCGAGGCCACAGGGGAAAGGGCAGATACGCAGTATTTT; cdr3_aa: CASSEATGERADTQYF
j_call: TRBJ1-1; v_call: TRBV5-1; cdr3_length: 14; d_call: NA; clone_size: NA; cdr3_nt: TGCGCCAGCAGCAGAGGAACGGAGAACACTGAAGCTTTCTTT; cdr3_aa: CASSRGTENTEAFF
j_call: TRBJ1-2; v_call: TRBV29-1; cdr3_length: 12; d_call: NA; clone_size: few; cdr3_nt: TGCACCGCAGGGGCAGAAAACTATGGCTACACCTTC; cdr3_aa: CTAGAENYGYTF
j_call: TRBJ2-7; v_call: TRBV5-1; cdr3_length: 14; d_call: NA; clone_size: NA; cdr3_nt: TGCGCCAGCAGTTTTAGCGGCGGGTCCTACGAGCAGTACTTC; cdr3_aa: CASSFSGGSYEQYF
j_call: TRBJ2-7; v_call: TRBV7-2; cdr3_length: 11; d_call: NA; clone_size: NA; cdr3_nt: TGTGCCAGCAGCCCAAACTACGAGCAGTACTTC; cdr3_aa: CASSPNYEQYF
j_call: TRBJ2-1; v_call: TRBV19; cdr3_length: 14; d_call: NA; clone_size: NA; cdr3_nt: TGTGCCAGTAGTATTGCGGCCAACGGGTTTGAGCAGTTCTTC; cdr3_aa: CASSIAANGFEQFF
j_call: TRBJ1-4; v_call: TRBV9; cdr3_length: 14; d_call: TRBD1; clone_size: NA; cdr3_nt: TGTGCCAGCAGCGTAGGACAGGGCGGAGAAAAACTGTTTTTT; cdr3_aa: CASSVGQGGEKLFF
j_call: TRBJ2-1; v_call: TRBV20-1; cdr3_length: 11; d_call: NA; clone_size: NA; cdr3_nt: TGCAGTGCCCACAGTGACAATGAGCAGTTCTTC; cdr3_aa: CSAHSDNEQFF
j_call: TRBJ1-2; v_call: TRBV18; cdr3_length: 13; d_call: NA; clone_size: once; cdr3_nt: TGTGCCAGCTCAACAGGGAACGGCTATGGCTACACCTTC; cdr3_aa: CASSTGNGYGYTF
j_call: TRBJ2-2; v_call: TRBV7-9; cdr3_length: 13; d_call: TRBD1; clone_size: NA; cdr3_nt: TGTGCCAGCAGCCGGACAGGGGCCGGGGAGCTGTTTTTT; cdr3_aa: CASSRTGAGELFF
j_call: TRBJ1-3; v_call: TRBV29-1; cdr3_length: 11; d_call: NA; clone_size: NA; cdr3_nt: TGCAGCGTTGAAGAGGGGCACACCATATATTTT; cdr3_aa: CSVEEGHTIYF
j_call: TRBJ2-7; v_call: TRBV5-6; cdr3_length: 14; d_call: TRBD1; clone_size: NA; cdr3_nt: TGTGCCAGCAGCTGGGGACAGGACGGCTACGAGCAGTACTTC; cdr3_aa: CASSWGQDGYEQYF
j_call: TRBJ2-2; v_call: TRBV7-2; cdr3_length: 16; d_call: NA; clone_size: NA; cdr3_nt: TGTGCCAGCAGCTTAAGGCAACGGGTGAACACCGGGGAGCTGTTTTTT; cdr3_aa: CASSLRQRVNTGELFF
j_call: TRBJ2-1; v_call: TRBV4-1; cdr3_length: 16; d_call: NA; clone_size: NA; cdr3_nt: TGCGCCAGCAGCCAAGGAGTGGGGGCCTCCTACAATGAGCAGTTCTTC; cdr3_aa: CASSQGVGASYNEQFF
j_call: TRBJ1-2; v_call: TRBV3-1/TRBV3-2; cdr3_length: 14; d_call: TRBD1; clone_size: NA; cdr3_nt: TGTGCCAGCAGCACACAAAGACAGGGTCGGGGCTACACCTTC; cdr3_aa: CASSTQRQGRGYTF
j_call: TRBJ2-2; v_call: TRBV3-1/TRBV3-2; cdr3_length: 15; d_call: NA; clone_size: NA; cdr3_nt: TGTGCCAGCAGCCAGGGACTGATGAACACCGGGGAGCTGTTTTTT; cdr3_aa: CASSQGLMNTGELFF
j_call: TRBJ2-3; v_call: TRBV24-1; cdr3_length: 14; d_call: TRBD1; clone_size: NA; cdr3_nt: TGTGCCACCAGTGACCCCGGGACAGGCGATACGCAGTATTTT; cdr3_aa: CATSDPGTGDTQYF
j_call: TRBJ1-4; v_call: TRBV6-5; cdr3_length: 13; d_call: TRBD1; clone_size: NA; cdr3_nt: TGTGCCACCAACAGGGGTATCAATGAAAAACTGTTTTTT; cdr3_aa: CATNRGINEKLFF
j_call: TRBJ1-1; v_call: TRBV6-5; cdr3_length: 15; d_call: NA; clone_size: once; cdr3_nt: TGTGCCAGCAGTTACGGAGACAGCATGAACACTGAAGCTTTCTTT; cdr3_aa: CASSYGDSMNTEAFF
j_call: TRBJ1-2; v_call: TRBV11-2; cdr3_length: 13; d_call: TRBD1; clone_size: NA; cdr3_nt: TGTGCCAGCAGCTCCGAGACAGGGAGAGGCTACACCTTC; cdr3_aa: CASSSETGRGYTF
j_call: TRBJ2-1; v_call: TRBV7-9; cdr3_length: 16; d_call: NA; clone_size: NA; cdr3_nt: TGTGCCAGCAGCCCCCCCGGGTTGGGGGAGGAGCGTGAGCAGTTCTTC; cdr3_aa: CASSPPGLGEEREQFF
j_call: TRBJ1-2; v_call: TRBV19; cdr3_length: 13; d_call: TRBD1; clone_size: once; cdr3_nt: TGTGCCAGTAGTCTAGGACAGGGAGATGGCTACACCTTC; cdr3_aa: CASSLGQGDGYTF
j_call: TRBJ2-7; v_call: TRBV7-9; cdr3_length: 17; d_call: TRBD1; clone_size: NA; cdr3_nt: TGTGCCAGCAGCTTAGATTTTTCGGGACAGGGGGCATACGAGCAGTACTTC; cdr3_aa: CASSLDFSGQGAYEQYF
j_call: TRBJ1-5; v_call: TRBV5-6; cdr3_length: 12; d_call: TRBD1; clone_size: NA; cdr3_nt: TGTGCCAGCAGCCAGACAGGGGAGCCCCAGCATTTT; cdr3_aa: CASSQTGEPQHF
j_call: TRBJ1-3; v_call: TRBV11-2; cdr3_length: 15; d_call: NA; clone_size: NA; cdr3_nt: TGTGCCAGCAGCCTCCGGGACAAAGGGGGAAACACCATATATTTT; cdr3_aa: CASSLRDKGGNTIYF
j_call: TRBJ2-1; v_call: TRBV5-1; cdr3_length: 14; d_call: TRBD2; clone_size: NA; cdr3_nt: TGCGCCAGCAGCCGGACTAGCGGGAGGGTTGAGCAGTTCTTC; cdr3_aa: CASSRTSGRVEQFF
j_call: TRBJ2-7; v_call: TRBV7-9; cdr3_length: 15; d_call: TRBD1; clone_size: NA; cdr3_nt: TGTGCCAGCAGCTCCTGGACAGGCCTCCTGGGAGAGCAGTACTTC; cdr3_aa: CASSSWTGLLGEQYF
j_call: TRBJ2-2; v_call: TRBV19; cdr3_length: 14; d_call: NA; clone_size: NA; cdr3_nt: TGTGCCAGTAGATACAGCACGAACACCGGGGAGCTGTTTTTT; cdr3_aa: CASRYSTNTGELFF